This T cell receptor beta chain was retrieved from a study of chemoradiotherapy in HPV16-positive cancers. Findings and caveats of the study: During treatment, candidate HPV-specific clones and E7-related motifs expanded in tumor.

Assay used: immunoSEQ multiplex PCR; TCRdb lists only in-frame clones, some missing. The profile covers around 53,000 clones, with roughly 90% appearing a single time and around 3.3% taken by the ten largest. This CDR3 is built from 16 residues. V gave up 4 bases and J gave up 0 bases; unmatched junction bases: 9. Germline V lookup: CDR1 SGDLS, CDR2 YYNGEE. Comments on this clone: Its specificity is not known.

The clonotype was recovered from a human donor with HPV-associated anogenital cancer. The chain links TRBV9 to TRBJ1-2; 7 bases map to TRBD1. This specimen was blood, taken from a patient who underwent chemoradiotherapy. The CDR3 nucleotides are TGTGCCAGCAGCCAAGTTGCAACAGGGGCTAACTATGGCTACACCTTC. Its translation is CASSQVATGANYGYTF.